Shown below are 31 T cell receptor beta chains from a single sample sequenced in a study of Graves' ophthalmopathy and Graves' hyperthyroidism. RNA transcripts yielded amplified TCR beta CDR3 regions. First-round RT-PCR employed HTBI primers, with a second-round multiplex PCR after it. TCRdb used MiXCR to reprocess the multiplex PCR reads, holding one entry per CDR3 protein. This sample has approximately 640,000 distinct CDR3 sequences, with about 38% found just once. Sequencing was performed on peripheral blood. The receptors were gathered from an adult man with Graves' ophthalmopathy.

The table lists this clonotype with many counts. The chain joins TRBV10-3 to TRBJ1-5; D may be TRBD1 (5 bases). Germline CDR1 is ENHRY and CDR2 is SYGVKD. CDR3 size: 12 residues. The V gene lost 6 bases and the J gene lost 4 bases, with 7 bases spanning the gap. The CDR3 nucleotides are TGTGCCATCAGGGACACAAATCAGCCCCAGCATTTT. It yields the protein CAIRDTNQPQHF.

This clonotype was counted at least ten times. The genes are TRBV10-3 and TRBJ2-2; 7 bases line up with TRBD1. CDR3 length: 14 amino acids. V shed 6 bases, J shed 3 bases, and the junction held 4 bases outside the gene matches. CDR1 and CDR2 (germline): ENHRY, SYGVKD. The CDR3 sequence is CAISFDRDTGELFF. As DNA, the CDR3 is TGTGCCATCAGCTTTGACAGGGACACCGGGGAGCTGTTTTTT.

In this sample, this clonotype turned up a few times. This chain uses TRBV4-1 with TRBJ2-7; TRBD2 might be the D (6 bases). There are 16 residues in the CDR3. Trimming removed 2 bases at V and 5 bases at J, with 19 bases between. Germline V gene lookup returns CDR1 MGHRA and CDR2 YSYEKL. The chain's CDR3 is CASSQPSRGSSHEQYF. Written as DNA, the CDR3 is TGCGCCAGCAGCCAACCTTCACGGGGGTCAAGTCACGAGCAGTACTTC.

This clonotype has ten or more counts. This chain uses TRBV19 with TRBJ2-2; D might be TRBD1 (6 bases). Germline V lookup: CDR1 LNHDA, CDR2 SQIVND (reference sequence). V shed 3 bases and J shed 1 base, with 12 bases lying between them. This CDR3 has 16 amino acids. CDR3 loop: CASSIYADRNTGELFF. The CDR3 bases are TGTGCCAGTAGTATCTACGCGGACAGGAACACCGGGGAGCTGTTTTTT.

This chain connects TRBV6-6 to TRBJ2-7; unclear D gene. The length of the CDR3 is 14 residues. V was shortened by 6 bases and J by 0 bases, with 12 bases between the two germline ends. Germline CDR1 is MNHNY and CDR2 is SVGAGI (reference sequence). CDR3 protein: CASSLERASYEQYF. The CDR3 coding sequence is TGTGCCAGCAGCCTCGAAAGGGCCTCCTACGAGCAGTACTTC.

This clonotype came up many times. The V gene is TRBV7-9, the J gene TRBJ1-5; D ambiguous. The V and J ends lost 0 bases and 1 base respectively, with 13 bases between them. The CDR3 consists of 17 residues. Germline values: CDR1 SEHNR, CDR2 FQNEAQ (reference sequence). The CDR3 DNA reads as TGTGCCAGCAGCTTAGCAACAGCCTCGGACAGCAATCAGCCCCAGCATTTT. It encodes CASSLATASDSNQPQHF. Full variable domain (rest looked up from reference TRBV7-9 and TRBJ1-5): DTGVSQNPRHKITKRGQNVTFRCDPISEHNRLYWYRQTLGQGPEFLTYFQNEAQLEKSRLLSDRFSAERPKGSFSTLEIQRTEQGDSAMYLCASSLATASDSNQPQHFGDGTRLSIL.

This clonotype was seen many times. V gene TRBV10-3 combines with J gene TRBJ1-1; unclear D gene. V was shortened by 3 bases and J by 4 bases, with 6 bases between the two germline ends. CDR3 length: 12 residues. Looked up from germline, CDR1 is ENHRY and CDR2 is SYGVKD. The CDR3 region has the DNA TGTGCCATCAGTGATTCGGCCACTGAAGCTTTCTTT. Its protein is CAISDSATEAFF.

This clonotype was picked up many times. V gene TRBV7-8 combines with J gene TRBJ1-2; no clear D gene. This CDR3 region has 15 residues. The V gene lost 7 bases and the J gene lost 8 bases, with 23 bases spanning the gap. Germline V gives CDR1 SGHVS, CDR2 FQNEAQ. The CDR3 bases are TGTGCCAGCAACCAAGGCGCCGTCGGTCCACGCGGCTACACCTTC. This translates into CASNQGAVGPRGYTF.

Remarks on this clonotype: One end of the junction varies from germline; a read error may be responsible. The chain employs TRBV5-1 and TRBJ2-2, with D tentatively TRBD2 (6 bases). The CDR3 loop spans 15 amino acids. CDR1 is SGHRS and CDR2 is YFSETQ in the germline V gene. CDR3 DNA: TGCGCCAGCAGCTTGGAGGCCGGGACCGCCGGGGGGCTGTTTTTT. Translating gives CASSLEAGTAGGLFF.

The table lists this clonotype with many counts. This chain uses TRBV12-3 or TRBV12-4 with TRBJ2-6; possibly TRBD1 for D (6 bases). The V gene lost 7 bases and the J gene lost 0 bases, with 13 bases spanning the gap. The CDR3 contains 16 residues. In DNA form, the CDR3 reads TGTGCCAGCACCCCGGGCAGGGGCTCTGGGGCCAACGTCCTGACTTTC. This codes for CASTPGRGSGANVLTF.

In this sample, this clonotype turned up many times. The chain couples TRBV5-1 to TRBJ2-7, with a weak D call TRBD1 (6 bases). The V gene's germline CDR1 is SGHRS and CDR2 YFSETQ. CDR3 length: 15 residues. V was shortened by 4 bases and J by 4 bases, with 18 bases between the two germline ends. The DNA of the CDR3 is TGCGCCAGCAGCCCAGGGGCCGCAAACGCGTACGAGCAGTACTTC. Its protein is CASSPGAANAYEQYF.

The sample holds many counts of this clonotype. The chain uses TRBV9 and TRBJ2-6; D uncertain. V was cut by 5 bases and J by 1 base, with 10 bases left in between. CDR3 size: 15 residues. CDR1 is SGDLS, CDR2 YYNGEE, per germline. The CDR3 sequence is CASRAVGSGANVLTF. The CDR3 DNA follows: TGTGCCAGCAGAGCCGTCGGATCTGGGGCCAACGTCCTGACTTTC.

In the case of this clonotype: This clone may be a read error of a much larger clone one base away. The chain couples TRBV12-3 or TRBV12-4 to TRBJ1-6; 9 bases line up with TRBD1. This CDR3 comprises 15 residues. With 6 bases clipped from V and 7 bases from J, the junction kept 7 bases outside the gene matches. This CDR3 reads CASSKQGASNSPLHF. The CDR3 DNA reads TGTGCCAGCAGCAAACAGGGGGCAAGCAATTCACCCCTCCACTTT.

The V and J genes are TRBV25-1 and TRBJ2-6; the match to TRBD1 covers 11 bases. Germline V gene data show CDR1 as MGHDK and CDR2 as SYGVNS. There are 19 residues in the CDR3. The ends lost 5 bases at V and 0 bases at J; junction bases unmatched: 9. Here the CDR3 reads CASSLTFGTGGSGANVLTF. DNA for the CDR3: TGTGCCAGCAGTCTAACCTTCGGGACAGGGGGCTCTGGGGCCAACGTCCTGACTTTC.

This clonotype was observed many times. The chain joins TRBV19 to TRBJ1-1; D not resolved. The CDR3 has 13 amino acids. Germline V gives CDR1 LNHDA, CDR2 SQIVND (reference sequence). The ends were cut back, 3 bases at V and 10 bases at J, with 15 bases in the middle. CDR3 sequence: CASSIRHTLIAFF. CDR3 bases: TGTGCCAGTAGTATTCGCCATACCCTGATAGCTTTCTTT. The full variable domain, in which reference TRBV19 and TRBJ1-1 provide the parts outside the CDR3, is DGGITQSPKYLFRKEGQNVTLSCEQNLNHDAMYWYRQDPGQGLRLIYYSQIVNDFQKGDIAEGYSVSREKKESFPLTVTSAQKNPTAFYLCASSIRHTLIAFFGQGTRLTVV.

With respect to this clonotype: This could be a read error, since a much larger clone is one nucleotide away. This chain links TRBV15 with TRBJ2-7; a weak D match, TRBD1 (6 bases). Trimming shortened V by 5 bases and J by 0 bases, and 11 bases separated the two germline ends. CDR3 length: 14 amino acids. The germline CDR1 and CDR2 sequences are LNHNV and YYDKDF (reference sequence). The DNA of the CDR3 is TGTGCCACCAGCGAGGGGGTGCTCTCCTACGAGCAGTACTTC. Its protein is CATSEGVLSYEQYF.

This clonotype was recorded at least ten times. The chain employs TRBV7-2 and TRBJ2-7, with D tentatively TRBD2 (6 bases). Trimming left V 5 bases short and J 1 base short, with 15 bases between. This CDR3 is built from 15 residues. CDR1 and CDR2 (germline): SGHTA, FQGNSA. CDR3 sequence: CASSTRGGRSYEQYF. In DNA, the CDR3 is TGTGCCAGCAGCACCCGAGGAGGGAGGTCCTACGAGCAGTACTTC.

This chain uses TRBV20-1 with TRBJ2-5, with TRBD2 matching over 15 bases. The CDR3 runs to 15 residues. Germline loops: CDR1 DFQATT, CDR2 SNEGSKA (reference sequence). The CDR3 loop reads CSAGLAGGGQETQYF. DNA of the CDR3: TGCAGCGCCGGACTAGCGGGAGGGGGACAAGAGACCCAGTACTTC.

Points on this clonotype: A read error may account for a junction end that differs from germline. This chain uses TRBV7-2 with TRBJ2-7; D unclear. The CDR3 consists of 14 residues. The germline V gene encodes CDR1 SGHTA and CDR2 FQGNSA. The DNA for the CDR3 is TGCGCCAGCAGCCAAGGTTTGGCAGACTACGAGCAGTACTTC. The encoded protein is CASSQGLADYEQYF.

This clonotype was counted once. The chain joins TRBV29-1 to TRBJ1-1; D may be TRBD1 (5 bases). V was clipped by 7 bases and J by 3 bases, with 12 bases between them. CDR1 SQVTM and CDR2 ANQGSEA come from the germline V gene. The CDR3 covers 12 residues. The chain's CDR3 is CSGGGLDTEAFF. DNA of the CDR3: TGCAGCGGTGGGGGACTAGACACTGAAGCTTTCTTT.

V and J are TRBV5-6 and TRBJ2-7; tentative D call: TRBD2 (5 bases). With 1 base removed from V and 5 bases from J, the gap between germline ends came to 16 bases. The V gene's germline CDR1 is SGHDT and CDR2 YYEEEE. This CDR3 spans 15 amino acids. The CDR3 DNA follows: TGTGCCAGCAGCTTGATGTGGACTTCCCTTGACGAGCAGTACTTC. As protein: CASSLMWTSLDEQYF. Together with reference TRBV5-6 and TRBJ2-7, the CDR3 gives the full variable domain: DAGVTQSPTHLIKTRGQQVTLRCSPKSGHDTVSWYQQALGQGPQFIFQYYEEEERQRGNFPDRFSGHQFPNYSSELNVNALLLGDSALYLCASSLMWTSLDEQYFGPGTRLTVT.

The rearrangement joins TRBV3-1 to TRBJ2-5; D possibly corresponds to TRBD1 (6 bases). With 0 bases removed from V and 3 bases from J, the gap between germline ends came to 20 bases. CDR1 is LGHDT, CDR2 YNNKEL, per germline (reference sequence). This CDR3 comprises 18 residues. CDR3 protein: CASSQEEQGSVAKETQYF. In DNA, the CDR3 is TGTGCCAGCAGCCAAGAGGAACAGGGAAGTGTAGCAAAAGAGACCCAGTACTTC.

The chain joins TRBV5-1 to TRBJ2-1, with 11 bases aligning to TRBD2. With V trimmed by 0 bases and J by 4 bases, 3 bases remained unmatched. This CDR3 contains 16 residues. The germline V gene has CDR1 SGHRS and CDR2 YFSETQ. CDR3 nucleotides: TGCGCCAGCAGCTTGGAACTAGCGGGAGAATACAATGAGCAGTTCTTC. Its translation: CASSLELAGEYNEQFF.

Points on this clonotype: A much larger clone sits a single nucleotide away, making a read error possible. This sequence joins TRBV5-1 and TRBJ1-1; 7 bases agree with TRBD1. The CDR3 length is 14 residues. The V gene end was trimmed by 3 bases and the J gene end by 4 bases; junction bases not matched to a gene: 6. Germline values: CDR1 SGHRS, CDR2 YFSETQ. The CDR3 here is CASSSDRVVTEAFF. The DNA for the CDR3 is TGCGCCAGCAGCTCTGACAGGGTGGTCACTGAAGCTTTCTTT.

This clonotype was detected a few times. The chain has TRBV7-8 and TRBJ2-5; D gene unclear. The length of the CDR3 is 13 residues. The V gene's germline CDR1 is SGHVS and CDR2 FQNEAQ. Deletions cut 5 bases from V and 3 bases from J, with 10 bases between. CDR3 residues: CASSRRPEETQYF. CDR3 nucleotides: TGTGCCAGCAGCCGGAGACCAGAAGAGACCCAGTACTTC.

As for this clonotype: The germline gene is not matched at one end of the junction; a read error may be the cause. This chain links TRBV7-8 with TRBJ2-6; D perhaps matches TRBD2 (6 bases). The CDR3 runs to 13 residues. Germline V gives CDR1 SGHVS, CDR2 FQNEAQ. The CDR3 region is CASSLGGGNTEAF. CDR3 coding DNA: TGTGCCAGCAGCTTAGGCGGCGGGAACACTGAAGCTTTC.

The rearrangement links TRBV20-1 to TRBJ1-2, with 8 bases aligning to TRBD1. CDR1 is DFQATT, CDR2 SNEGSKA, per germline (reference sequence). Trimming took 5 bases from V and 3 from J; bases not matched to a gene: 8. This CDR3 contains 14 residues. This chain's CDR3 is CSAPRTGPDYGYTF. The CDR3 DNA sequence: TGCAGTGCTCCCCGGACAGGGCCTGACTATGGCTACACCTTC.

The chain is built from TRBV10-3 and TRBJ1-2, with TRBD1 as a possible D gene (5 bases). Trimming took off 3 bases at V and 7 bases at J, with 12 bases between the two ends. Germline V lookup: CDR1 ENHRY, CDR2 SYGVKD. CDR3 length: 13 amino acids. CDR3 in amino acids: CAISETGTAGYTF. For the CDR3, the DNA is TGTGCCATCAGTGAAACGGGGACGGCTGGCTACACCTTC.

This clonotype turned up a few times. This sequence joins TRBV11-3 and TRBJ1-2, with D hard to call. The germline V gene encodes CDR1 SGHNT and CDR2 YENEEA. The CDR3 covers 15 residues. Trimming removed 2 bases at V and 5 bases at J, with 15 bases between. The CDR3 sequence: CASSLKTASGYGYTF. The DNA of the CDR3 is TGTGCCAGCAGCTTAAAAACCGCGTCGGGGTATGGCTACACCTTC.

Points on this clonotype: This may come from a read error, since a much larger clone is one base off. The genes are TRBV5-1 and TRBJ2-7; TRBD1 matches at 8 bases. Germline V gives CDR1 SGHRS, CDR2 YFSETQ. The CDR3 length is 14 residues. The CDR3 sequence: CASGFSGGGYEQYF. CDR3 DNA: TGCGCCAGCGGCTTCTCAGGGGGCGGCTACGAGCAGTACTTC.

About this clonotype: The conserved final phenylalanine or tryptophan is absent from the CDR3, which likely points to a read error. The chain couples TRBV4-2 to TRBJ1-1; perhaps TRBD1 as D (5 bases). The ends were cut back, 0 bases at V and 1 base at J, with 9 bases in the middle. The CDR3 is made up of 15 amino acids. Per the germline V gene, CDR1 is LGHNA and CDR2 is YNFKEQ. The CDR3, as DNA: TGTGCCAGCAGCCAAGAGGGTGGGGCGAACACTGAAGCTTTCCTT. It codes for CASSQEGGANTEAFL.